Listed here is a single TCR beta chain. Some clones are missing from TCRdb's copy, which holds only in-frame ones; the method was immunoSEQ multiplex PCR. The data show about 300,000 clones, with roughly 85% seen just once and under 2% held by the top ten. The data stem from a study of blood T cell repertoires in COVID-19. V lost 2 bases and J 0 bases, leaving 5 bases between the germline ends. The CDR3 has 14 residues. The V gene's germline CDR1 is SGHDN and CDR2 FVKESK. Those enrolled, adults aged roughly 18 to 100 years, came from about two dozen US areas. Those designated as exposed participants met a COVID-19 case within 2 weeks before study entry.

The sample comprised PBMCs or T cells enriched from blood (not recorded which). The sequence was obtained from a woman under 40 who had been exposed to COVID-19. The V gene is TRBV14, the J gene TRBJ1-3; D remains unclear. CDR3 sequence reads: CASSQQASGNTIYF. CDR3 coding DNA: TGTGCCAGCAGCCAACAGGCCTCTGGAAACACCATATATTTT.